This T cell receptor beta chain was identified in a study of blood T cells in healthy people across ages. Notes on the study in general: Unknown donor CMV status possibly confounded expanded clonotype changes. Estimated diversity across one million T cells was deemed an underestimate.

Sample-barcoded 5' priming and a J-beta primer mix drove a second PCR of roughly 6 to 12 cycles. Each TCR beta cDNA got a 12-nucleotide random molecular identifier. TCRdb passed the 5' RACE reads through MiXCR, listing each CDR3 protein once. Of roughly 860,000 distinct CDR3 sequences listed, 62% are singletons. For every donor, a draw yielded around 10 milliliters of peripheral blood. Germline CDR1 DFQATT, CDR2 SNEGSKA (reference sequence). The CDR3 sequence is 13 residues long. Trimming left V 6 bases short and J 5 bases short, with 16 bases between. On this clonotype: The antigen is unknown.

Sequenced input: blood. The receptor's source is a man aged 25 to 45 in good health. The chain couples TRBV20-1 to TRBJ1-2, with a tentative D call TRBD1 (6 bases). The CDR3 sequence is CSAVTDRTYGYTF. The CDR3 DNA sequence: TGCAGTGCAGTTACCGACAGGACTTATGGCTACACCTTC.